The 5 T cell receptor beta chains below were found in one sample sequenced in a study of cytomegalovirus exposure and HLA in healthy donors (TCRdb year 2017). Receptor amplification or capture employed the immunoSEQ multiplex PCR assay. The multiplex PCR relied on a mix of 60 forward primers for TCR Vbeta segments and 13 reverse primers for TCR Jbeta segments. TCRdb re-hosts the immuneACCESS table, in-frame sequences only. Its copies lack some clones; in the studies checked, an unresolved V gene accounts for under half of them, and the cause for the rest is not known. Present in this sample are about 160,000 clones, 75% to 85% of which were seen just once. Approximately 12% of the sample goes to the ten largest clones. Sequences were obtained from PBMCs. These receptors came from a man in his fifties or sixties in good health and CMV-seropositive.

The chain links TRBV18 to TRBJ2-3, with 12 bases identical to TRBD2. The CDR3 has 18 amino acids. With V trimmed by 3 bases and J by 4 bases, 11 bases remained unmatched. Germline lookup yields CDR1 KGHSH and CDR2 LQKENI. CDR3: CASSPYSSGRALADTQYF. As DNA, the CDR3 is TGTGCCAGCTCACCGTACTCTAGCGGGAGGGCCCTCGCAGATACGCAGTATTTT.

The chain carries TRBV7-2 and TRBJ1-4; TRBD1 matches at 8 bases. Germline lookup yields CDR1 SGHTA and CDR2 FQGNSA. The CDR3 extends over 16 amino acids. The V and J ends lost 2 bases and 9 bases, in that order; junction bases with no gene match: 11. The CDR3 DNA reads TGTGCCAGCAGCTTAAGTGCCGGGACAGGCTCTAAAAAACTGTTTTTT. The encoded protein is CASSLSAGTGSKKLFF. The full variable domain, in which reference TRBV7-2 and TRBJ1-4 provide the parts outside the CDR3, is GAGVSQSPSNKVTEKGKDVELRCDPISGHTALYWYRQSLGQGLEFLIYFQGNSAPDKSGLPSDRFSAERTGGSVSTLTIQRTQQEDSAVYLCASSLSAGTGSKKLFFGSGTQLSVL.

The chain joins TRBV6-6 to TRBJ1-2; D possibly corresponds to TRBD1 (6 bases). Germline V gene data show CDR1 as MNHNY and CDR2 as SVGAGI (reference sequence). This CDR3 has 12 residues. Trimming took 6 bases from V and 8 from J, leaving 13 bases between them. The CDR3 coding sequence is TGTGCCAGCAGCGGCACAGGGCCCGGCTACACCTTC. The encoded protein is CASSGTGPGYTF.

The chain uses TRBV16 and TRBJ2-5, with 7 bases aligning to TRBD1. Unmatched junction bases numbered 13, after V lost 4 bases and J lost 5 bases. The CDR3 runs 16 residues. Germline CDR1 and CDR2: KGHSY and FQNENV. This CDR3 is CASSLRPGQFMETQYF. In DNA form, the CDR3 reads TGTGCCAGCAGCCTTCGACCGGGACAGTTTATGGAGACCCAGTACTTC.

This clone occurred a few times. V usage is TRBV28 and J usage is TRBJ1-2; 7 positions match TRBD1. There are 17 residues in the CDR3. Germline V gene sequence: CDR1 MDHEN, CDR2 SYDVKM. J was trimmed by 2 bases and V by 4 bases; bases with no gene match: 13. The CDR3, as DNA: TGTGCCAGCAGTTCGCCGGGACAGTTTTTTCTAAACTATGGCTACACCTTC. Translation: CASSSPGQFFLNYGYTF.